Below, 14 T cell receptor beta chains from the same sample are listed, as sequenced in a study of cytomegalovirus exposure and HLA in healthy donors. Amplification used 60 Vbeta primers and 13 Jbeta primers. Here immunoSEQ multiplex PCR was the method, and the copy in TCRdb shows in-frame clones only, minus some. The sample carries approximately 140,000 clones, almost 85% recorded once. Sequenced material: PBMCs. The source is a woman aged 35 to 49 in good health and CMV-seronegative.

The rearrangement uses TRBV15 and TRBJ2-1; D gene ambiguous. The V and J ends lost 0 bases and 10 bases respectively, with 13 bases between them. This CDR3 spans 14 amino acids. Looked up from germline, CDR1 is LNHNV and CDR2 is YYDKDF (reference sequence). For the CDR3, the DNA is TGTGCCACCAGCAGAGATGGAGTGGAGCGCGAGCAGTTCTTC. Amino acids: CATSRDGVEREQFF. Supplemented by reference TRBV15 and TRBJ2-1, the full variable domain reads DAMVIQNPRYQVTQFGKPVTLSCSQTLNHNVMYWYQQKSSQAPKLLFHYYDKDFNNEADTPDNFQSRRPNTSFCFLDIRSPGLGDTAMYLCATSRDGVEREQFFGPGTRLTVL.

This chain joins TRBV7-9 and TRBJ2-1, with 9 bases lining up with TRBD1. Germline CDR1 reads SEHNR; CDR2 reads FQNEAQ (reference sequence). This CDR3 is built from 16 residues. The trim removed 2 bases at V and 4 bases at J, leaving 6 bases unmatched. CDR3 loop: CASSLNPGQGYNEQFF. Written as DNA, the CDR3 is TGTGCCAGCAGCTTAAACCCGGGACAGGGATACAATGAGCAGTTCTTC.

The CDR3 DNA reads as TGTGCCAGCAGCCTCATAGCGGGACCCTCCAATGAGCAGTTCTTC. Translated: CASSLIAGPSNEQFF. The chain is built from TRBV27 and TRBJ2-1, with 8 bases matching TRBD2. Germline CDR1 MNHEY, CDR2 SMNVEV (reference sequence). This CDR3 is 15 amino acids long. V was clipped by 6 bases and J by 6 bases; unmatched bases: 10.

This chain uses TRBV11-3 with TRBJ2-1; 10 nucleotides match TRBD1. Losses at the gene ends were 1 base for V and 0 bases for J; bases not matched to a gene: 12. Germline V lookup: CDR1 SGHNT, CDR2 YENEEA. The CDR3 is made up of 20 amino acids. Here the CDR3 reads CASSLGRDRGLVSSYNEQFF. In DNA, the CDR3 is TGTGCCAGCAGCTTAGGCCGAGACAGGGGGCTCGTAAGCTCCTACAATGAGCAGTTCTTC. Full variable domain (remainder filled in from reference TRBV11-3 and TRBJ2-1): EAGVVQSPRYKIIEKKQPVAFWCNPISGHNTLYWYLQNLGQGPELLIRYENEEAVDDSQLPKDRFSAERLKGVDSTLKIQPAELGDSAVYLCASSLGRDRGLVSSYNEQFFGPGTRLTVL.

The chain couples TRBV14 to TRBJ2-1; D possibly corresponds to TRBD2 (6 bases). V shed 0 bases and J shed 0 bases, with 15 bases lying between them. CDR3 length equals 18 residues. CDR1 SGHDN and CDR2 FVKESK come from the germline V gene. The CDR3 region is CASSQDLVVGSSYNEQFF. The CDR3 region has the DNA TGTGCCAGCAGCCAAGATCTTGTGGTCGGGAGCTCCTACAATGAGCAGTTCTTC.

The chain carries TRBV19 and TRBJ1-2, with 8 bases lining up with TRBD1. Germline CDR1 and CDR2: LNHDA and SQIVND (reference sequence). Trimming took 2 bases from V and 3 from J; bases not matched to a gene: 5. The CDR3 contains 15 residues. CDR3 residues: CASSISTGGDYGYTF. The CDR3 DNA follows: TGTGCCAGTAGTATATCAACAGGGGGTGACTATGGCTACACCTTC.

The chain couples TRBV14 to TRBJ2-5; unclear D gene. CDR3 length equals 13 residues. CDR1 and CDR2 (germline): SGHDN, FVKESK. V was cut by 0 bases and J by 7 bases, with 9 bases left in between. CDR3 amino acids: CASSQDRGRTQYF. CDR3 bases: TGTGCCAGCAGCCAAGACCGCGGAAGGACCCAGTACTTC.

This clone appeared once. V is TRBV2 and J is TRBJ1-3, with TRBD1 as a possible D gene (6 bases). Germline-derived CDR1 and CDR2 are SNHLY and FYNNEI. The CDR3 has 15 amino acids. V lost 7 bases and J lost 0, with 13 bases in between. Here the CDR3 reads CASTQGRASGNTIYF. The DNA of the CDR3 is TGTGCCAGCACTCAGGGGAGGGCCTCTGGAAACACCATATATTTT.

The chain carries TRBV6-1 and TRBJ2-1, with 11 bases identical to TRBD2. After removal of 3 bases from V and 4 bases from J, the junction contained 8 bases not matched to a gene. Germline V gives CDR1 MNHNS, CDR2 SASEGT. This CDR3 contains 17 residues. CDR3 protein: CASSDLAGGPLYNEQFF. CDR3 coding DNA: TGTGCCAGCAGTGACTTAGCGGGAGGGCCGTTGTACAATGAGCAGTTCTTC.

CDR3 region: CASSLRAVTYEQYF. DNA of the CDR3: TGTGCCAGCAGTCTTCGAGCGGTTACATACGAGCAGTACTTC. The genes are TRBV6-5 and TRBJ2-7, with D perhaps matching TRBD2 (5 bases). This CDR3 has 14 amino acids. Germline V gene data show CDR1 as MNHEY and CDR2 as SVGAGI. The V gene lost 5 bases and the J gene lost 4 bases, with 15 bases spanning the gap.

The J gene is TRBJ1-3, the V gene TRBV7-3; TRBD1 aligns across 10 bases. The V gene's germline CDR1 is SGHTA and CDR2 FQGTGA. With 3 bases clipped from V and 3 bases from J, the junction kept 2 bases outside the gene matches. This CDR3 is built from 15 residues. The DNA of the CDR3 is TGTGCCAGCAGCTTGGACAGGGGGATTGGAAACACCATATATTTT. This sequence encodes CASSLDRGIGNTIYF. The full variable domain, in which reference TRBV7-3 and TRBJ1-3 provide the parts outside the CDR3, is GAGVSQTPSNKVTEKGKYVELRCDPISGHTALYWYRQSLGQGPEFLIYFQGTGAADDSGLPNDRFFAVRPEGSVSTLKIQRTERGDSAVYLCASSLDRGIGNTIYFGEGSWLTVV.

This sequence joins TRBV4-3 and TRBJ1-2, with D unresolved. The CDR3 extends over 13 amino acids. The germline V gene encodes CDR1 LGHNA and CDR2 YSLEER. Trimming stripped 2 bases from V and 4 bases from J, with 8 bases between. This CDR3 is CASSQTAGYGYTF. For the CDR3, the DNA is TGCGCCAGCAGCCAAACAGCCGGCTATGGCTACACCTTC.

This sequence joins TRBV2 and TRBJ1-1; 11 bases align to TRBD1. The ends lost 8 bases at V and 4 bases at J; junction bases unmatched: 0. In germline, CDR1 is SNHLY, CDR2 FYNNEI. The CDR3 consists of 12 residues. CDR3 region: CASGTGGTEAFF. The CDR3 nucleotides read TGTGCCAGCGGGACAGGGGGCACTGAAGCTTTCTTT.

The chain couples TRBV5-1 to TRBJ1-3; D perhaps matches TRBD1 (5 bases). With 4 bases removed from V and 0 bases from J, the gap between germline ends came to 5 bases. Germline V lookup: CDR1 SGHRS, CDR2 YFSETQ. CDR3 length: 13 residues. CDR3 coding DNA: TGCGCCAGCAGCCAGGGCTCTGGAAACACCATATATTTT. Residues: CASSQGSGNTIYF.